Sequencing of this TCR beta chain was carried out in a study of graft-versus-host responses after intestinal transplantation. Study-level findings and limits: High graft-versus-host to host-versus-graft clonal ratios were seen in allografts of patients with graft-donor T cell macrochimerism. GvH clones surfaced in recipient marrow, some emerging earlier in ileum or blood. Early HvG declines after transplant were associated with peak circulating GvH clone levels.

Time point of the sample: postoperative day 105 after intestinal transplantation (dayNNNN = postoperative day). The CDR3 contains 17 residues. With V trimmed by 4 bases and J by 8 bases, 11 bases remained unmatched. Germline assignment: CDR1 SGHNT and CDR2 YENEEA. A word on this clone: Antigen: not known.

TCRdb keeps only in-frame clones here, not all; method: immunoSEQ multiplex PCR. Of approximately 11,000 clones in the sample, approximately 91% were seen once. The sequencing here drew on PBMCs, taken 105 days after intestinal transplantation. V is TRBV11-3 and J is TRBJ2-1; 13 bases match TRBD2. This receptor was taken from a human patient who received an intestinal transplant, so some T cells may come from the graft donor. In DNA, the CDR3 is TGTGCCAGCAGCTCTGGACTAGCGGGGGACTCATACGATGAGCAGTTCTTC. Protein product: CASSSGLAGDSYDEQFF.